This T cell receptor beta chain was retrieved from a study of CD4 T cells in relation to SARS-CoV-2 and coronaviruses. Background on the study: ViraFEST: approximately 10-day antigen culture of PBMCs, then TCR beta CDR3 sequencing. Controls used an HIV-1 Nef peptide pool or no peptide. Study-wide findings and caveats: Crossreactive clones expanded significantly less to SARS-CoV-2 than monoreactive clones.

Only a few counts were recorded for this clone. The antigen is undetermined. CD4+ T cells from unexposed donors were obtained before the COVID-19 pandemic (2011-2018). After more than eight days of culture, CD4+ T cells were isolated. Testing used SARS-CoV-2 S/N and four cold-coronavirus spikes on unexposed-donor CD4+ T cells, cells permitting. Sequencing was performed with immunoSEQ multiplex PCR; in TCRdb, only in-frame clones are kept and a portion is missing. Of tens of thousands of clones detected, roughly 70% appear once; the ten largest clones hold 10% to 15%. The receptor's source is a human donor in good health. What was sequenced was CD4+ T cells from PBMCs, cultured in vitro.

The CDR3 sequence: CASKWTGDNEKLFF. In nucleotides, the CDR3 is TGCGCCAGCAAGTGGACAGGGGATAATGAAAAACTGTTTTTT. The rearrangement uses TRBV4-1 and TRBJ1-4; 9 bases map to TRBD1. This CDR3 has 14 amino acids. Per the germline V gene, CDR1 is MGHRA and CDR2 is YSYEKL. J was trimmed by 4 bases and V by 7 bases; bases with no gene match: 4.